This TCR beta chain came from a study of blood T cell repertoires in COVID-19. As for the study in general: The origin of the acute and convalescent COVID-19 samples was the United States, Italy and Spain. From T cells, B-cell-depleted T cells, or PBMCs came the material, which was cDNA or gDNA.

Per the authors' pipeline: For nucleated cells, counts were estimated from reference gene primer amplification. Profiled with immunoSEQ multiplex PCR; TCRdb holds only in-frame clones, not every one. V and J calls and clone size are those listed in that table; D and trimming were worked out from the DNA. The sample records around 170,000 clones, around 83% being singletons. The CDR3 consists of 15 residues. V shed 0 bases and J shed 9 bases, with 15 bases lying between them. Germline CDR1 KGHSH, CDR2 LQKENI. The sequence was collected from a woman aged 40 to 50 with acute or convalescent COVID-19. J is TRBJ1-3 and V is TRBV18; no reliable D call. Sample: peripheral blood. The CDR3 reads CASSPPSTSSGTIYF. CDR3 coding DNA: TGTGCCAGCTCACCACCAAGTACTTCCTCGGGCACCATATATTTT.